These T cell receptor beta chains were read from a single sample in a study of OX40 agonist ivuxolimab in advanced cancers. This table comes from immunoSEQ multiplex PCR, and its TCRdb copy is limited to in-frame clones, with some not included. The table has 15,000 to 20,000 clones, 70% to 75% seen once. The material was CD4+ or CD8+ T cells sorted from blood, obtained in a trial of the OX40 agonist ivuxolimab. Receptors originate from an adult with an advanced solid tumor such as melanoma, head and neck, liver or kidney cancer. Both conserved end residues are part of each CDR3. Fields, in order: J gene, V gene, D gene, clone size, CDR3 DNA, CDR3 protein. D genes are given only for firm matches. Size values are once, few and many counts, or a class for expanded clones, and some rows have none.

J: TRBJ1-5; V: TRBV6-5; D: .; size: once; DNA: TGTGCCAGCAGTTACGACAGCAATCAGCCCCAGCATTTT; CDR3: CASSYDSNQPQHF
J: TRBJ1-1; V: TRBV4-1; D: .; size: .; DNA: TGCGCCAGCTTAGATGCACAGGGACGGGCTTTCTTT; CDR3: CASLDAQGRAFF
J: TRBJ1-2; V: TRBV27; D: .; size: .; DNA: TGTGCCAGCAGTTGGGGACTGGCCTATGGCTACACCTTC; CDR3: CASSWGLAYGYTF
J: TRBJ1-1; V: TRBV19; D: TRBD1; size: .; DNA: TGTGCCAGTAGTACCACGACAGGGAGGAACACTGAAGCTTTCTTT; CDR3: CASSTTTGRNTEAFF
J: TRBJ1-1; V: TRBV6-5; D: .; size: many; DNA: TGTGCCAGCCGCTTTGTGGGGGGACCCACTGAAGCTTTCTTT; CDR3: CASRFVGGPTEAFF
J: TRBJ1-1; V: TRBV28; D: TRBD1; size: .; DNA: TGTGCCAGCACCTGGACAGGGAACACTGAAGCTTTCTTT; CDR3: CASTWTGNTEAFF
J: TRBJ1-4; V: TRBV28; D: .; size: .; DNA: TGTGCCAGCAGTTTAGAGGGCAGAGTTAATGAAAAACTGTTTTTT; CDR3: CASSLEGRVNEKLFF
J: TRBJ1-5; V: TRBV6-5; D: .; size: .; DNA: TGTGCCAGCAGTTACTTACAGGCTAGCAATCAGCCCCAGCATTTT; CDR3: CASSYLQASNQPQHF
J: TRBJ1-1; V: TRBV18; D: TRBD1; size: .; DNA: TGTGCCAGCTCACCAAACAGGGGGGGTTGGAACACTGAAGCTTTCTTT; CDR3: CASSPNRGGWNTEAFF
J: TRBJ1-5; V: TRBV27; D: TRBD1; size: few; DNA: TGTGCCAGCAGTTTAGGGACAGGGGGCAGACAGCCCCAGCATTTT; CDR3: CASSLGTGGRQPQHF
J: TRBJ1-6; V: TRBV10-1; D: .; size: .; DNA: TGCGCCAGCAGTGGGAGTCAAAGCTCCTATAATTCACCCCTCCACTTT; CDR3: CASSGSQSSYNSPLHF
J: TRBJ2-2; V: TRBV4-1; D: TRBD2; size: .; DNA: TGCGCCAGCAGCCAGGAAGGGCTAGCGGATTTCGCCGGGGAGCTGTTTTTT; CDR3: CASSQEGLADFAGELFF
J: TRBJ2-7; V: TRBV7-9; D: .; size: .; DNA: TGTGCCAGCAGCTTTCGGGACGGCTCCTACGAGCAGTACTTC; CDR3: CASSFRDGSYEQYF
J: TRBJ1-2; V: TRBV28; D: TRBD1; size: .; DNA: TGTGCCAGCACCGTACAGGGGAGCTCCTGGGACTATGGCTACACCTTC; CDR3: CASTVQGSSWDYGYTF
J: TRBJ2-7; V: TRBV7-9; D: .; size: .; DNA: TGTGCCAGCAGCTTAGGAATCCGTGGCGAGCAGTACTTC; CDR3: CASSLGIRGEQYF
J: TRBJ1-1; V: TRBV6-6; D: TRBD1; size: .; DNA: TGTGCCAGCAGGACAGGGGGGAGCACTGAAGCTTTCTTT; CDR3: CASRTGGSTEAFF
J: TRBJ2-6; V: TRBV28; D: .; size: .; DNA: TGTGCCAGCACCTCCGGGACAACATCGTGGTTGGGGGCCAACGTCCTGACTTTC; CDR3: CASTSGTTSWLGANVLTF
J: TRBJ2-7; V: TRBV4-3; D: .; size: once; DNA: TGCGCCAGCAGCCAAGAAGTCGACCAGACCTACGAGCAGTACTTC; CDR3: CASSQEVDQTYEQYF
J: TRBJ1-1; V: TRBV7-6; D: .; size: .; DNA: TGTGCCAGCAGCTTAGCATCGGACCTTGAAGCTTTCTTT; CDR3: CASSLASDLEAFF
J: TRBJ1-1; V: TRBV5-1; D: .; size: .; DNA: TGCGCCAGCAGCTTGCTTCCCCCCTCACAGAACACTGAAGCTTTCTTT; CDR3: CASSLLPPSQNTEAFF
J: TRBJ2-7; V: TRBV6-1; D: TRBD2; size: .; DNA: TGTGCCAGCAGTGAGTGGGGGGGGATGGGCTACGAGCAGTACTTC; CDR3: CASSEWGGMGYEQYF
J: TRBJ2-3; V: TRBV10-3; D: .; size: .; DNA: TGTGCCATCGGGGCTGAGGCAGATACGCAGTATTTT; CDR3: CAIGAEADTQYF
J: TRBJ2-2; V: TRBV5-5; D: .; size: .; DNA: TGCGCCAGCAGCCAGCAGGGACCAACCGGGGAGCTGTTTTTT; CDR3: CASSQQGPTGELFF
J: TRBJ2-7; V: TRBV7-2; D: .; size: .; DNA: TGTGCCAGCAGCTTTGCGGGAAACGAGCAGTACTTC; CDR3: CASSFAGNEQYF
J: TRBJ2-3; V: TRBV10-3; D: .; size: .; DNA: TGTGCCATCAGTGGGGGGGGGCCCACAGATACGCAGTATTTT; CDR3: CAISGGGPTDTQYF
J: TRBJ1-5; V: TRBV19; D: .; size: .; DNA: TGTGCCAGTAGTATAGGCCTGTGGCCACCCCAGCATTTT; CDR3: CASSIGLWPPQHF
J: TRBJ1-2; V: TRBV7-3; D: TRBD1; size: .; DNA: TGTGCCAGCAGCTTGGGACAGGACATCGCTCGAGGCTACACCTTC; CDR3: CASSLGQDIARGYTF
J: TRBJ2-2; V: TRBV27; D: .; size: .; DNA: TGTGCCAGCAGTTCACTTAGCGAGTCGAACACCGGGGAGCTGTTTTTT; CDR3: CASSSLSESNTGELFF
J: TRBJ2-1; V: TRBV11-2; D: .; size: .; DNA: TGTGCCAGCAGCTTCCTAGTGTACAATGAGCAGTTCTTC; CDR3: CASSFLVYNEQFF
J: TRBJ2-7; V: TRBV7-9; D: .; size: .; DNA: TGTGCCAGCAGCTTACCAGGGGCGAGCTCCTACGAGCAGTACTTC; CDR3: CASSLPGASSYEQYF